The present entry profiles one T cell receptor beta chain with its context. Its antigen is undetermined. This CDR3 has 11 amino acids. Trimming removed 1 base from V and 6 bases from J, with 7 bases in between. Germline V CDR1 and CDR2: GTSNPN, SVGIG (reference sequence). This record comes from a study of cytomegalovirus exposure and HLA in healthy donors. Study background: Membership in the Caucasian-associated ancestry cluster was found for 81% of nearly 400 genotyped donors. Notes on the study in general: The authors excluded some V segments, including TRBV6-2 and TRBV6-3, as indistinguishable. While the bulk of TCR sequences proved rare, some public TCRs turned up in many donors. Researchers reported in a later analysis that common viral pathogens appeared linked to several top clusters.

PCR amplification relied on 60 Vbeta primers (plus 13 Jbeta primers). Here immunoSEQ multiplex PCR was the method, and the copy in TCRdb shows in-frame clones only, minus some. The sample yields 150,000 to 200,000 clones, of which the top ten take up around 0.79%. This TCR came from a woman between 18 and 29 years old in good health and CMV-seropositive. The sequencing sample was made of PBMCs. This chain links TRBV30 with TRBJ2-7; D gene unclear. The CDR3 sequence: CAWSAASEQYF. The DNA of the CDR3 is TGTGCCTGGAGTGCAGCGAGCGAGCAGTACTTC.